The 20 T cell receptor beta chains below were found in one sample sequenced in a study of T cell repertoires in cytomegalovirus infection. From the reads, TCRdb called clonotypes with MiXCR, one entry per CDR3 protein. The table shows hundreds of thousands of distinct CDR3 sequences, with approximately 32% occurring only once. No antigens are known for them. The starting material was cultured CD8+ T cells from PBMCs, obtained from culture after CMV antigen stimulation. The receptors come from a human donor in good health (CMV status not recorded). Some clones in this sample may be carry-over from other donors' samples.

V usage is TRBV27 and J usage is TRBJ1-4; 10 bases agree with TRBD1. With V trimmed by 8 bases and J by 8 bases, 5 bases remained unmatched. This CDR3 contains 13 residues. Per the germline V gene, CDR1 is MNHEY and CDR2 is SMNVEV (reference sequence). CDR3 in DNA: TGTGCCAGCGGGGGACAGGGGAGAGAAAAACTGTTTTTT. Translating gives CASGGQGREKLFF.

This clonotype has just a few counts. V usage is TRBV5-1 and J usage is TRBJ1-1, with unresolved D. CDR3 length equals 15 residues. V was shortened by 2 bases and J by 1 base, with 12 bases between the two germline ends. The V gene's germline CDR1 is SGHRS and CDR2 YFSETQ. The CDR3 bases are TGCGCCAGCAGCTTAGAGGGTCCGACGAACACTGAAGCTTTCTTT. This sequence encodes CASSLEGPTNTEAFF.

This clonotype was recorded a few times. V and J are TRBV28 and TRBJ1-2; TRBD1 agrees at 10 bases. CDR3 length equals 14 residues. Per the germline V gene, CDR1 is MDHEN and CDR2 is SYDVKM. Trimming removed 6 bases from V and 4 bases from J; junction bases left unmatched: 5. The CDR3, as DNA: TGTGCCAGCAGCCACGGGACAGGGGTCTATGGCTACACCTTC. Encoded protein: CASSHGTGVYGYTF.

This chain connects TRBV24-1 to TRBJ2-2; 8 bases are a match to TRBD1. The germline CDR1 and CDR2 sequences are KGHDR and SFDVKD. V shed 0 bases, J shed 4 bases, and the junction held 3 bases outside the gene matches. The CDR3 is 16 residues long. This CDR3 reads CATSDLQTGATGELFF. CDR3 in DNA: TGTGCCACCAGTGATTTGCAGACAGGGGCCACCGGGGAGCTGTTTTTT.

The chain employs TRBV6-6 and TRBJ1-1; 7 bases map to TRBD1. Trimming at V came to 0 bases and at J to 1 base, leaving 8 bases not matched to a gene. Per the germline V gene, CDR1 is MNHNY and CDR2 is SVGAGI (reference sequence). The CDR3 is 17 amino acids. In DNA form, the CDR3 reads TGTGCCAGCAGTTACTCCTCAGGACAGGCGGAGAACACTGAAGCTTTCTTT. Translation gives CASSYSSGQAENTEAFF.

The CDR3 protein is CSVPQGAYGYTF. The CDR3 DNA reads as TGCAGCGTTCCCCAGGGGGCTTATGGCTACACCTTC. The chain carries TRBV29-1 and TRBJ1-2; TRBD1 matches at 8 bases. V lost 5 bases, J lost 5 bases, and 4 bases stayed unmatched. Per germline, CDR1 SQVTM and CDR2 ANQGSEA. The CDR3 sequence is 12 residues long.

The chain uses TRBV5-1 and TRBJ2-7; 10 bases are a match to TRBD2. This CDR3 region has 15 residues. CDR1 is SGHRS and CDR2 is YFSETQ in the germline V gene. The V and J ends lost 4 bases and 12 bases, in that order; junction bases with no gene match: 16. Here the CDR3 reads CASSPSLAGPPRMYF. Written as DNA, the CDR3 is TGCGCCAGCAGCCCCTCACTAGCGGGGCCACCGCGAATGTACTTC.

This clonotype appeared a single time. CDR3 sequence reads: CASSYSRDEGPETQYF. The CDR3 DNA follows: TGTGCCAGCAGTTACTCACGGGACGAGGGACCAGAGACCCAGTACTTC. The genes are TRBV6-5 and TRBJ2-5; D is possibly TRBD1 or TRBD2 (5 bases each). The CDR3 sequence is 16 residues long. Germline CDR1 and CDR2: MNHEY and SVGAGI. V lost 0 bases and J 4 bases, leaving 15 bases between the germline ends.

The rearrangement links TRBV4-1 to TRBJ2-3, with D possibly being TRBD2 (5 bases). This CDR3 has 16 amino acids. CDR1 is MGHRA and CDR2 is YSYEKL in the germline V gene. Trimming stripped 5 bases from V and 2 bases from J, with 17 bases between. The CDR3: CASSTSPGSPTDTQYF. Written as DNA, the CDR3 is TGCGCCAGCAGCACATCTCCTGGGAGCCCCACAGATACGCAGTATTTT.

The chain recombines TRBV7-9 with TRBJ2-7; 7 bases are a match to TRBD1. Germline-derived CDR1 and CDR2 are SEHNR and FQNEAQ (reference sequence). J gave up 4 bases and V 4 bases, and 4 bases lay outside the gene matches. The CDR3 loop spans 13 amino acids. The chain's CDR3 is CASSSGQRYEQYV. Written as DNA, the CDR3 is TGTGCCAGCAGCTCGGGACAGCGTTACGAGCAGTACGTC.

The chain joins TRBV3-1 to TRBJ2-7, with 7 bases lining up with TRBD1. Trimming cost V 3 bases and J 2 bases; bases outside gene matches: 10. This CDR3 contains 16 residues. The germline V gene has CDR1 LGHDT and CDR2 YNNKEL (reference sequence). Here the CDR3 DNA reads TGTGCCAGCAGCCATGCTTATACAGGGGCCCCCTACGAGCAGTACTTC. Its translation: CASSHAYTGAPYEQYF.

This clonotype turned up a few times. Here the CDR3 reads CASSLTGGQWEQFF. CDR3 coding DNA: TGTGCCAGCAGTTTAACGGGGGGGCAGTGGGAGCAGTTCTTC. The chain employs TRBV12-3 or TRBV12-4 and TRBJ2-1; 8 bases fit TRBD2. The trim removed 2 bases at V and 10 bases at J, leaving 7 bases unmatched. The CDR3 has 14 residues.

DNA for the CDR3: TGTGCCACCAGCAGACAGGGCATCACCGGGGAGCTGTTTTTT. Amino acid sequence: CATSRQGITGELFF. The rearrangement uses TRBV27 and TRBJ2-2, with TRBD1 identical over 7 bases. CDR1 MNHEY and CDR2 SMNVEV come from the germline V gene (reference sequence). The CDR3 is made up of 14 amino acids. With V trimmed by 10 bases and J by 4 bases, 9 bases remained unmatched.

This CDR3 is CASSYLTVGETQYF. The CDR3 region has the DNA TGTGCCAGCAGTTATCTAACAGTAGGGGAGACCCAGTACTTC. The rearrangement links TRBV6-2 or TRBV6-3 to TRBJ2-5; D not certain. Germline V gene sequence: CDR1 MNHEY, CDR2 SVGEGT. The V end lost 3 bases, the J end lost 5 bases, and 13 bases lay between the germline ends. The CDR3 extends over 14 amino acids.

This clonotype has at least ten counts. The genes are TRBV28 and TRBJ1-2, with D hard to call. Germline lookup yields CDR1 MDHEN and CDR2 SYDVKM. This CDR3 contains 13 residues. With 4 bases removed from V and 2 bases from J, the gap between germline ends came to 8 bases. CDR3 nucleotides: TGTGCCAGCAGTTCACCTAGAAACTATGGCTACACCTTC. Its translation is CASSSPRNYGYTF.

In its sample, this clonotype was seen a few times. The chain has TRBV27 and TRBJ1-2; 7 bases line up with TRBD1. V lost 3 bases, J lost 2 bases, and 3 bases stayed unmatched. The germline gives CDR1 MNHEY, CDR2 SMNVEV (reference sequence). The CDR3 runs 14 residues. CDR3 bases: TGTGCCAGCAGTTTTACAGGGGCCAACTATGGCTACACCTTC. The encoded protein is CASSFTGANYGYTF.

The chain employs TRBV14 and TRBJ2-1; 8 bases agree with TRBD1. Germline CDR1 is SGHDN and CDR2 is FVKESK. The CDR3 extends over 14 amino acids. V trimming: 2 bases; J trimming: 4 bases; junction bases outside the gene matches: 1. The CDR3 DNA sequence: TGTGCCAGCAGCCAACGGACAGGGTACAATGAGCAGTTCTTC. Amino acid sequence: CASSQRTGYNEQFF.

The chain couples TRBV27 to TRBJ2-1; 8 positions match TRBD2. Losses at the gene ends were 5 bases for V and 9 bases for J; bases not matched to a gene: 12. Germline V gene data show CDR1 as MNHEY and CDR2 as SMNVEV (reference sequence). The CDR3 is 15 amino acids. CDR3 in amino acids: CASSERGLGVTEQFF. CDR3 nucleotide sequence: TGTGCCAGCAGTGAGCGGGGGCTAGGGGTCACTGAGCAGTTCTTC.

This rearrangement joins TRBV10-2 to TRBJ2-7; D is unresolved. The V and J ends lost 7 bases and 3 bases respectively, with 13 bases between them. Germline CDR1 WSHSY, CDR2 SAAADI. This CDR3 has 13 amino acids. The CDR3 coding sequence is TGCGCCAGCAAACTTGGGCCCTACTACGAGCAGTACTTC. Encoded protein: CASKLGPYYEQYF.

The J gene is TRBJ2-1, the V gene TRBV24-1; TRBD1 agrees at 7 bases. CDR1 is KGHDR and CDR2 is SFDVKD in the germline V gene. Germline trimming cut 10 bases from V and 10 bases from J; bases unmatched to any gene: 12. This CDR3 comprises 13 residues. The CDR3 bases are TGTGCCACAAAAGACAGGGACAACCCCGAGCAGTTCTTC. It specifies CATKDRDNPEQFF.